Shown below are 19 T cell receptor beta chains from a single sample sequenced in a study of cytomegalovirus exposure and HLA in healthy donors. Here immunoSEQ multiplex PCR was the method, and the copy in TCRdb shows in-frame clones only, minus some. The repertoire has tens of thousands of clones, 90% to 95% of them found once; the top ten carry over 2%. The source material was PBMCs. These receptors originate from a young man in good health and CMV-seronegative.

The chain has TRBV6-5 and TRBJ1-1; the D gene is possibly TRBD1 (5 bases). Germline lookup yields CDR1 MNHEY and CDR2 SVGAGI. The CDR3 contains 16 residues. V gave up 3 bases and J gave up 1 base, with 15 bases separating them. The CDR3 DNA reads TGTGCCAGCAGTTATTCATCGGGACTTTGGAACACTGAAGCTTTCTTT. Translation gives CASSYSSGLWNTEAFF.

The CDR3, as DNA: TGTGCCAGCAGCTTAGTCGACACCGGGGAGCTGTTTTTT. Translating it yields CASSLVDTGELFF. This chain uses TRBV7-2 with TRBJ2-2; D unclear. This CDR3 comprises 13 residues. Germline V gene lookup returns CDR1 SGHTA and CDR2 FQGNSA. V lost 1 base to trimming and J lost 3 bases, with 3 bases between them.

The genes are TRBV10-1 and TRBJ2-2, with TRBD2 matching 9 bases. The CDR3 runs to 15 residues. Germline V gene lookup returns CDR1 WNHNN and CDR2 SYGVQD (reference sequence). The V segment lost 5 bases and the J segment 3 bases; nucleotides outside the gene matches: 4. CDR3 loop: CASSTGLADTGELFF. The CDR3, as DNA: TGCGCCAGCAGTACGGGACTAGCAGACACCGGGGAGCTGTTTTTT.

The V gene is TRBV2, the J gene TRBJ1-1; 7 bases are shared with TRBD1. CDR3 length: 13 residues. V gave up 10 bases and J gave up 1 base; unmatched junction bases: 6. Germline loops: CDR1 SNHLY, CDR2 FYNNEI. Here the CDR3 reads CATSRDRNTEAFF. The CDR3 DNA reads TGTGCCACTTCCCGGGACAGGAACACTGAAGCTTTCTTT.

The chain is built from TRBV30 and TRBJ1-2; D not certain. The CDR3 totals 13 residues. With 4 bases removed from V and 2 bases from J, the gap between germline ends came to 11 bases. Germline lookup yields CDR1 GTSNPN and CDR2 SVGIG (reference sequence). The CDR3 nucleotides are TGTGCCTGGACCGAACATGAAAACTATGGCTACACCTTC. It is translated as CAWTEHENYGYTF. The whole variable domain, remainder taken from reference TRBV30 and TRBJ1-2, is SQTIHQWPATLVQPVGSPLSLECTVEGTSNPNLYWYRQAAGRGLQLLFYSVGIGQISSEVPQNLSASRPQDRQFILSSKKLLLSDSGFYLCAWTEHENYGYTFGSGTRLTVV.

A few counts support this clone. This sequence joins TRBV29-1 and TRBJ1-2, with D perhaps matching TRBD1 (6 bases). V lost 4 bases to trimming and J lost 4 bases, with 19 bases between them. The CDR3 runs 15 residues. Germline-derived CDR1 and CDR2 are SQVTM and ANQGSEA. The CDR3 nucleotides read TGCAGCGTTGGAGGAAGTACAGGGTATCTCTATGGCTACACCTTC. Its translation: CSVGGSTGYLYGYTF.

The table lists this clone with a count of one. V and J are TRBV29-1 and TRBJ1-1; 9 bases align to TRBD1. J lost 2 bases, V lost 5 bases, and 3 bases had no gene match. CDR1 and CDR2 (germline): SQVTM, ANQGSEA. This CDR3 region has 13 residues. CDR3 DNA: TGCAGCGTTTACACAGGGGGCAACACTGAAGCTTTCTTT. It codes for CSVYTGGNTEAFF.

The chain carries TRBV30 and TRBJ2-7; 7 bases match TRBD1. The germline V gene has CDR1 GTSNPN and CDR2 SVGIG (reference sequence). The CDR3 contains 13 residues. J gave up 12 bases and V 0 bases, and 11 bases lay outside the gene matches. The chain's CDR3 is CAWSVQGRDRSYF. The CDR3 DNA reads as TGTGCCTGGAGTGTCCAGGGTCGGGACAGATCGTACTTC.

The chain employs TRBV6-1 and TRBJ2-3, with TRBD2 as a possible D gene (6 bases). Germline V gene sequence: CDR1 MNHNS, CDR2 SASEGT. Trimming shortened V by 3 bases and J by 7 bases, and 14 bases separated the two germline ends. The CDR3 extends over 14 amino acids. CDR3 loop: CASSDWSGGNTQYF. Written as DNA, the CDR3 is TGTGCCAGCAGTGACTGGTCTGGGGGGAATACGCAGTATTTT.

The chain joins TRBV6-1 to TRBJ1-5, with D unclear. V gave up 2 bases and J gave up 0 bases, with 8 bases separating them. This CDR3 is built from 15 residues. In germline, CDR1 is MNHNS, CDR2 SASEGT. CDR3 bases: TGTGCCAGCAGTGAACAGGTCAATAGCAATCAGCCCCAGCATTTT. Amino acid sequence: CASSEQVNSNQPQHF.

This clone appeared a single time. The chain is built from TRBV6-5 and TRBJ2-5; TRBD2 agrees at 7 bases. J was trimmed by 7 bases and V by 7 bases; bases with no gene match: 6. This CDR3 has 12 amino acids. Per germline, CDR1 MNHEY and CDR2 SVGAGI. This chain's CDR3 is CASKRGEGTQYF. The CDR3 DNA reads TGTGCCAGCAAGCGGGGTGAGGGGACCCAGTACTTC.

CDR3 protein: CASSLYRHTEAFF. The CDR3 DNA is TGTGCCAGCAGTTTGTACAGGCACACTGAAGCTTTCTTT. J is TRBJ1-1 and V is TRBV27; TRBD1 might be the D (5 bases). V shed 3 bases and J shed 3 bases, with 8 bases lying between them. Germline V gives CDR1 MNHEY, CDR2 SMNVEV (reference sequence). CDR3 size: 13 residues.

The chain carries TRBV5-6 and TRBJ2-1, with D possibly being TRBD2 (5 bases). The CDR3 loop spans 12 amino acids. Trimming left V 4 bases short and J 5 bases short, with 7 bases between. From germline, CDR1 is SGHDT and CDR2 YYEEEE. The CDR3 protein is CASSRGNNEQFF. For the CDR3, the DNA is TGTGCCAGCAGCAGAGGGAACAATGAGCAGTTCTTC.

This chain links TRBV10-2 with TRBJ2-3; D is perhaps TRBD2 (6 bases). The CDR3 is made up of 16 amino acids. V was cut by 0 bases and J by 3 bases, with 13 bases left in between. Germline values: CDR1 WSHSY, CDR2 SAAADI. The CDR3: CASSESYRRGTDTQYF. The DNA for the CDR3 is TGCGCCAGCAGTGAGTCCTACCGGAGGGGTACAGATACGCAGTATTTT.

The chain is built from TRBV15 and TRBJ1-5; 10 bases agree with TRBD1. V trimming: 1 base; J trimming: 2 bases; junction bases outside the gene matches: 8. Germline V gives CDR1 LNHNV, CDR2 YYDKDF (reference sequence). The CDR3 is 18 amino acids. In nucleotides, the CDR3 is TGTGCCACCAGCAGAGCCTCCGGGACAGGGGTAGGCAATCAGCCCCAGCATTTT. It is translated as CATSRASGTGVGNQPQHF. Full variable domain (outside the CDR3, taken from reference TRBV15 and TRBJ1-5): DAMVIQNPRYQVTQFGKPVTLSCSQTLNHNVMYWYQQKSSQAPKLLFHYYDKDFNNEADTPDNFQSRRPNTSFCFLDIRSPGLGDTAMYLCATSRASGTGVGNQPQHFGDGTRLSIL.

This clone was detected once. The gene calls are TRBV7-9 and TRBJ1-2, with 8 nucleotides matching TRBD1. The CDR3 is 16 residues long. CDR1 is SEHNR, CDR2 FQNEAQ, per germline (reference sequence). The trim removed 5 bases at V and 5 bases at J, leaving 13 bases unmatched. CDR3: CASSVGTGAILYGYTF. In DNA form, the CDR3 reads TGTGCCAGCAGCGTGGGGACAGGCGCGATTCTTTATGGCTACACCTTC.

This clone occurred once. This chain links TRBV4-1 with TRBJ2-7; TRBD1 matches 7 bases. V lost 8 bases and J lost 2; bases outside the gene matches: 12. CDR1 and CDR2 from the germline V gene are MGHRA and YSYEKL. The CDR3 runs to 15 residues. CDR3 region: CASRLGTEVPYEQYF. CDR3 sequence (DNA): TGCGCCAGCCGCCTGGGGACAGAGGTCCCCTACGAGCAGTACTTC.

This chain links TRBV7-3 with TRBJ2-1, with 8 bases aligning to TRBD2. V lost 5 bases to trimming and J lost 5 bases; unmatched junction nucleotides: 8. The CDR3 covers 15 residues. Germline V gives CDR1 SGHTA, CDR2 FQGTGA. The CDR3 DNA sequence: TGTGCCAGCAGCGCCGGGACTAGTGGTAACAATGAGCAGTTCTTC. This encodes CASSAGTSGNNEQFF.

This rearrangement joins TRBV6-4 to TRBJ2-3; 10 bases agree with TRBD2. The CDR3 runs 16 residues. The V gene end was trimmed by 6 bases and the J gene end by 2 bases; junction bases not matched to a gene: 8. Germline V gene sequence: CDR1 MRHNA, CDR2 SNTAGT. CDR3 nucleotide sequence: TGTGCCAGCAGCCCGACTAGCGGGTCCAACACAGATACGCAGTATTTT. It specifies CASSPTSGSNTDTQYF.